This T cell receptor (beta chain) came from a study of blood T cells in healthy people across ages. J gave up 3 bases and V 5 bases, and 12 bases lay outside the gene matches. CDR1 is MNHEY and CDR2 is SMNVEV in the germline V gene (reference sequence). The CDR3 sequence is 16 residues long. Each donor was a healthy Caucasian individual from Russia, aged about 6 to 95. Notes on the study in general: Strong correlation was found linking TCR beta diversity to naive T cell percentage.

This clonotype was observed many times. The target antigen is unknown. PCR was performed a second time for roughly 7 to 12 cycles using a sample-barcoded 5' primer and a J-beta primer mix. Every molecule of cDNA carried a tag from a template-switch adaptor with 12 random nucleotides. All samples yielded 3 million or more CDR3-containing paired-end reads. TCRdb reanalysed the 5' RACE reads using MiXCR and keeps one entry per CDR3 protein. Of about 1.6 million distinct CDR3 sequences in the sample, 34% were seen once. The TCR comes from a woman in her twenties or thirties in good health. The material sequenced was blood. The V and J genes are TRBV27 and TRBJ2-7; 8 bases are a match to TRBD1. This CDR3 is CASSPSRTGQVYEQYF. Here the CDR3 DNA reads TGTGCCAGCAGTCCCAGTCGGACAGGGCAGGTCTACGAGCAGTACTTC.